These T cell receptor beta chains were read from a single sample in a study of blood T cell repertoires in COVID-19. Clones were read by immunoSEQ multiplex PCR, and TCRdb kept only the in-frame ones, dropping some. Among about 59,000 clones listed, roughly 70% were seen once. Specimen: peripheral blood. These receptor sequences come from a woman in her seventies with acute or convalescent COVID-19. CDR3s include the opening cysteine and the closing phenylalanine or tryptophan. Each record gives: D gene, clone size, V gene, J gene, CDR3 protein, CDR3 DNA. A D gene is named only where the DNA matches it firmly. The size field is filled for only some rows; it gives once, few, many or a size class.

-	-	TRBV4-1	TRBJ2-6	CASSQNGASGANVLTF	TGCGCCAGCAGCCAAAATGGAGCGTCTGGGGCCAACGTCCTGACTTTC
-	few	TRBV7-3	TRBJ1-2	CASSPDRTNYGYTF	TGTGCCAGCAGCCCGGACCGGACAAACTATGGCTACACCTTC
TRBD1	-	TRBV6-1	TRBJ2-5	CASSGFQRTGKETQYF	TGTGCCAGCAGTGGCTTTCAGAGGACAGGGAAAGAGACCCAGTACTTC
-	-	TRBV12-5	TRBJ1-1	CASGLERGEAFF	TGTGCTAGTGGTTTGGAGCGGGGTGAAGCTTTCTTT
-	-	TRBV2	TRBJ2-1	CASSDREVSYNEQFF	TGTGCCAGCAGTGACAGGGAAGTTTCCTACAATGAGCAGTTCTTC
TRBD1	-	TRBV3-1/TRBV3-2	TRBJ1-2	CASSPGGNYGYTF	TGTGCCAGCAGCCCAGGGGGAAACTATGGCTACACCTTC
-	few	TRBV6-5	TRBJ1-1	CATREGMNTEAFF	TGTGCCACCAGGGAGGGTATGAACACTGAAGCTTTCTTT
TRBD1	once	TRBV18	TRBJ2-6	CASSQIGTVVSGANVLTF	TGTGCCAGCTCCCAGATCGGGACAGTTGTTTCTGGGGCCAACGTCCTGACTTTC
TRBD1	-	TRBV19	TRBJ1-6	CASSPGQVYNSPLHF	TGTGCCAGTAGTCCAGGACAGGTTTATAATTCACCCCTCCACTTT
TRBD2	-	TRBV9	TRBJ2-2	CASSPTGGSGELFF	TGTGCCAGCAGCCCGACGGGGGGGTCCGGGGAGCTGTTTTTT
-	-	TRBV7-9	TRBJ2-3	CASQSTDTQYF	TGTGCCAGCCAGAGCACAGATACGCAGTATTTT
-	-	TRBV2	TRBJ1-1	CASSDRLENTEAFF	TGTGCCAGCAGTGACAGACTGGAGAACACTGAAGCTTTCTTT
-	-	TRBV15	TRBJ1-1	CATSRDRNAEAFF	TGTGCCACCAGCAGAGACAGGAACGCTGAAGCTTTCTTT
-	-	TRBV14	TRBJ2-3	CASSQGQGDTQYF	TGTGCCAGCAGCCAAGGGCAGGGAGATACGCAGTATTTT
-	-	TRBV11-2	TRBJ1-1	CASGVGIQNTEAFF	TGTGCCAGCGGAGTAGGCATTCAGAACACTGAAGCTTTCTTT
TRBD1	-	TRBV19	TRBJ2-7	CASSYRGLGTYEQYF	TGTGCCAGTAGTTACAGGGGATTGGGTACCTACGAGCAGTACTTC
-	-	TRBV12-3/TRBV12-4	TRBJ1-2	CASSFRGIGGYTF	TGTGCCAGCAGTTTTAGAGGGATTGGTGGCTACACCTTC
TRBD1	-	TRBV5-5	TRBJ2-7	CASKPGTGTAPDEQYF	TGTGCCAGCAAACCCGGGACCGGGACAGCCCCCGACGAGCAGTACTTC
-	-	TRBV27	TRBJ1-2	CASSLSGGGGVSGGYTF	TGTGCCAGCAGTTTATCCGGCGGAGGGGGGGTTTCAGGTGGCTACACCTTC
-	-	TRBV11-2	TRBJ2-7	CASSLGAVIHEQYF	TGTGCCAGCAGCTTAGGGGCCGTGATCCACGAGCAGTACTTC
TRBD1	-	TRBV12-5	TRBJ2-1	CASGSRAGAGGRSYNEQFF	TGTGCTAGTGGTTCCCGAGCCGGAGCAGGGGGCCGCTCCTACAATGAGCAGTTCTTC
TRBD1	-	TRBV4-1	TRBJ1-2	CASSQATFWTGGYTF	TGCGCCAGCAGCCAAGCGACTTTCTGGACAGGCGGCTACACCTTC
-	-	TRBV6-6	TRBJ2-1	CASSYFFFDEQFF	TGTGCCAGCAGTTACTTTTTTTTCGATGAGCAGTTCTTC
TRBD2	-	TRBV6-5	TRBJ2-5	CASSTPRTRKETQYF	TGTGCCAGCAGTACCCCCAGGACTAGGAAAGAGACCCAGTACTTC
-	-	TRBV7-2	TRBJ2-3	CASSRMGVINTDTQYF	TGTGCCAGCAGCCGTATGGGCGTTATCAACACAGATACGCAGTATTTT
-	once	TRBV6-1	TRBJ1-5	CASSDLRQARKEFLAGHF	TGTGCCAGCAGTGACCTACGACAGGCCCGGAAGGAATTTTTAGCTGGGCATTTT
-	-	TRBV2	TRBJ1-3	CASSQDNSGNTIYF	TGTGCCAGCAGTCAGGACAACTCTGGAAACACCATATATTTT
-	-	TRBV29-1	TRBJ1-2	CSVVGSFDGYTF	TGCAGCGTTGTCGGGAGTTTTGATGGCTACACCTTC
TRBD1	once	TRBV12-5	TRBJ2-5	CASGPGQGAYQETQYF	TGTGCTAGTGGTCCCGGACAGGGGGCGTACCAAGAGACCCAGTACTTC
TRBD1	-	TRBV5-1	TRBJ1-3	CASSAGTGDTIYF	TGCGCCAGCAGCGCCGGGACAGGGGACACCATATATTTT
-	-	TRBV6-1	TRBJ1-6	CASSEAGDSPLHF	TGTGCCAGCAGTGAAGCGGGCGATTCACCCCTCCACTTT
-	-	TRBV5-4	TRBJ2-7	CASSFGGPYEQYF	TGTGCCAGCAGCTTTGGAGGACCCTACGAGCAGTACTTC
-	-	TRBV16	TRBJ2-7	CASSKGLWGGYEQYF	TGTGCCAGCAGCAAGGGCTTGTGGGGCGGCTACGAGCAGTACTTC
TRBD1	-	TRBV29-1	TRBJ2-3	CSATRDSKSTDTQYF	TGCAGCGCGACCCGGGACAGTAAAAGCACAGATACGCAGTATTTT
-	-	TRBV10-2	TRBJ1-2	CASSDRGYYGYTF	TGCGCCAGCAGTGACAGGGGATACTATGGCTACACCTTC
TRBD1	few	TRBV7-6	TRBJ2-3	CASSSRDRGRDTQYF	TGTGCCAGCAGCTCCCGGGACAGGGGACGGGATACGCAGTATTTT
TRBD2	once	TRBV7-2	TRBJ2-1	CASSYRSGARGEQFF	TGTGCCAGCAGCTATCGCAGCGGGGCCCGGGGGGAGCAGTTCTTC
TRBD1	-	TRBV19	TRBJ1-1	CASSINRGNTEAFF	TGTGCCAGTAGTATAAACAGGGGGAACACTGAAGCTTTCTTT
-	-	TRBV7-3	TRBJ1-1	CASSLNRGGSAEAFF	TGTGCCAGCAGCTTGAATCGTGGGGGGTCCGCTGAAGCTTTCTTT
TRBD1	-	TRBV18	TRBJ1-1	CASSPTGQGAAAFF	TGTGCCAGCTCACCAACAGGACAGGGGGCGGCAGCTTTCTTT
-	-	TRBV5-1	TRBJ1-4	CASSLDSNEKLFF	TGCGCCAGCAGCTTGGACAGTAATGAAAAACTGTTTTTT
-	-	TRBV7-2	TRBJ1-1	CASSPHLNTEAFF	TGTGCCAGCAGCCCCCACTTGAACACTGAAGCTTTCTTT
-	once	TRBV10-1	TRBJ2-5	CASSESTGFAEETQYF	TGCGCCAGCAGTGAGTCGACAGGTTTCGCAGAAGAGACCCAGTACTTC
TRBD1	-	TRBV29-1	TRBJ1-2	CSATGTVLSGYTF	TGCAGCGCTACCGGGACAGTCCTTTCTGGCTACACCTTC
TRBD1	many	TRBV5-4	TRBJ2-7	CASSSRGQGYEQYF	TGTGCCAGCAGCTCAAGGGGGCAGGGCTACGAGCAGTACTTC
-	-	TRBV27	TRBJ2-4	CASSPKGTAIAKNIQYF	TGTGCCAGCAGCCCAAAAGGAACAGCTATAGCCAAAAACATTCAGTACTTC
TRBD2	-	TRBV7-6	TRBJ2-3	CASSSNALAGTADTQYF	TGTGCCAGCAGCTCTAACGCACTAGCGGGGACCGCAGATACGCAGTATTTT
-	-	TRBV25-1	TRBJ2-3	CASSELTVNRNTQYF	TGTGCCAGCAGTGAACTGACAGTCAACAGAAATACGCAGTATTTT
TRBD2	-	TRBV19	TRBJ2-5	CASSQPGGPKTQYF	TGTGCCAGTAGCCAGCCGGGGGGGCCGAAGACCCAGTACTTC
TRBD1	-	TRBV5-1	TRBJ2-7	CASSRIQTGLEQYF	TGCGCCAGCAGCAGGATACAGACAGGGCTGGAGCAGTACTTC
-	-	TRBV5-1	TRBJ1-1	CASSLQQGTSEAFF	TGCGCCAGCAGCTTGCAACAGGGTACTTCTGAAGCTTTCTTT